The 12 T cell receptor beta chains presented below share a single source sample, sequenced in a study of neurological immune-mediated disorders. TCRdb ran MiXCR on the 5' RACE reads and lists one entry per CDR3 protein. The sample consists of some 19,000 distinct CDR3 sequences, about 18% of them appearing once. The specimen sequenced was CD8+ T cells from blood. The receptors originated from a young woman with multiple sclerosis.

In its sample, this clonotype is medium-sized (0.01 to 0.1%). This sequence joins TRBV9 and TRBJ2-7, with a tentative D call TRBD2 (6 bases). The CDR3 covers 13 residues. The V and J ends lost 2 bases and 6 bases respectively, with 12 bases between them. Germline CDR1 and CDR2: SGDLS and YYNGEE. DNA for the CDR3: TGTGCCAGCAGCGTGGGACTTTCAGGCGAGCAGTACTTC. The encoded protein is CASSVGLSGEQYF.

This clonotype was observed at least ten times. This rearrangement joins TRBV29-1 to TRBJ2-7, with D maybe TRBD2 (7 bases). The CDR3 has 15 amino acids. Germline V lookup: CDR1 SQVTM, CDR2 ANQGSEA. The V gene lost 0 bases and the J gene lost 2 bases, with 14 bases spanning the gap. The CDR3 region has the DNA TGCAGCGTTGAAGATCCGGCGGGGGCCACCTACGAGCAGTACTTC. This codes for CSVEDPAGATYEQYF.

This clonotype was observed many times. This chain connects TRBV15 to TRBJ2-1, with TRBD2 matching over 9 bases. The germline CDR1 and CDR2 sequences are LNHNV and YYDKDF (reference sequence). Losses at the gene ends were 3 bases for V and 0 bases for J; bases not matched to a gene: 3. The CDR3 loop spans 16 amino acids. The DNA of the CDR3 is TGTGCCACCAGCAGCATGCGGGGGGGCTCCTACAATGAGCAGTTCTTC. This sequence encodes CATSSMRGGSYNEQFF.

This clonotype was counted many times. As DNA, the CDR3 is TGCGCCAGCAGCCCTCAGGTGGGCAGGGTGATCGGGGAGCTGTTTTTT. Its protein is CASSPQVGRVIGELFF. V gene TRBV5-1 combines with J gene TRBJ2-2; D may be TRBD1 (5 bases). CDR1 is SGHRS, CDR2 YFSETQ, per germline. This CDR3 spans 16 amino acids. V dropped 4 bases and J dropped 7 bases, with 20 bases sitting between them.

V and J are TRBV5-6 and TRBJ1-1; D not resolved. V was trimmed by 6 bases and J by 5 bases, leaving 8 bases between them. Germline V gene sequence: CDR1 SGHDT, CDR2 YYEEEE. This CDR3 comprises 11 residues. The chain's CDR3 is CASKGKTEAFF. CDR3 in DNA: TGTGCCAGCAAGGGTAAAACTGAAGCTTTCTTT. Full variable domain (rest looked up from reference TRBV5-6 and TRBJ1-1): DAGVTQSPTHLIKTRGQQVTLRCSPKSGHDTVSWYQQALGQGPQFIFQYYEEEERQRGNFPDRFSGHQFPNYSSELNVNALLLGDSALYLCASKGKTEAFFGQGTRLTVV.

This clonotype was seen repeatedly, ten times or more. The CDR3 DNA is TGCAGCGTTGAAACGGGGGACTACAATGAGCAGTTCTTC. The encoded protein is CSVETGDYNEQFF. The chain combines TRBV29-1 with TRBJ2-1, with D perhaps TRBD2 (6 bases). The CDR3 length is 13 residues. The ends were cut back, 2 bases at V and 3 bases at J, with 8 bases in the middle. Germline assignment: CDR1 SQVTM and CDR2 ANQGSEA.

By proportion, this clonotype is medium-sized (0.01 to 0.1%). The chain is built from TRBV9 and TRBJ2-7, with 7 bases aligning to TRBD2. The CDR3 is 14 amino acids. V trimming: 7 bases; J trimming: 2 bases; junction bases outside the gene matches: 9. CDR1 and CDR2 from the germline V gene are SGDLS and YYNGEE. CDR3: CASEPGGWPYEQYV. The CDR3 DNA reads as TGTGCCAGCGAACCGGGAGGTTGGCCCTACGAGCAGTACGTC.

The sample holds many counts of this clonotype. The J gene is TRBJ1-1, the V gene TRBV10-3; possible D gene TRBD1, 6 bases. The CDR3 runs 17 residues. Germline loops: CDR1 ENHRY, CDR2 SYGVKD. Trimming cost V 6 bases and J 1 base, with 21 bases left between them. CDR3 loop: CAIRSEARGARNTEAFF. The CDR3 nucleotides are TGTGCCATCAGGTCCGAGGCCAGGGGAGCGAGGAACACTGAAGCTTTCTTT.

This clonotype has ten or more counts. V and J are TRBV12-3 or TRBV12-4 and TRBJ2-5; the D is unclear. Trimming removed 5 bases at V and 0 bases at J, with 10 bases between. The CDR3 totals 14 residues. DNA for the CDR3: TGTGCCAGCAGTCTCGGATTGTACCAAGAGACCCAGTACTTC. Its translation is CASSLGLYQETQYF.

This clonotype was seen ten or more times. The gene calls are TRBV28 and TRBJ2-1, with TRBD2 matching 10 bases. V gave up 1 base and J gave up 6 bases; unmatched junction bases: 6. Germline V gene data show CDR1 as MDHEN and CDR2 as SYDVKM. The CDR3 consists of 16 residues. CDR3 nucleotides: TGTGCCAGCAGTTTATCCAGCGGGAGGGCCTCCAATGAGCAGTTCTTC. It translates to CASSLSSGRASNEQFF.

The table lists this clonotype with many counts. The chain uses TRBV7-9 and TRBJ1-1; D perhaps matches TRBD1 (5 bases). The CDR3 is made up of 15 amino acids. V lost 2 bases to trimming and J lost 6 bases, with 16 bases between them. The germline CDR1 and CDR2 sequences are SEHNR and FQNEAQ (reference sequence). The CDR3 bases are TGTGCCAGCAGCTTACCGGCCGCGGGGGTGGCTGAAGCTTTCTTT. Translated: CASSLPAAGVAEAFF.

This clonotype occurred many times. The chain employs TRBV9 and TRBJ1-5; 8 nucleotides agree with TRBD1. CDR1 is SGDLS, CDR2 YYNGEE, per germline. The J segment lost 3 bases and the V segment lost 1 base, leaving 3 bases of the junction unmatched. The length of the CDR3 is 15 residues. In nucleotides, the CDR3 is TGTGCCAGCAGCGTATCGGACAGGGCCAATCAGCCCCAGCATTTT. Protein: CASSVSDRANQPQHF. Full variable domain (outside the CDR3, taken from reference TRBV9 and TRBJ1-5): DSGVTQTPKHLITATGQRVTLRCSPRSGDLSVYWYQQSLDQGLQFLIQYYNGEERAKGNILERFSAQQFPDLHSELNLSSLELGDSALYFCASSVSDRANQPQHFGDGTRLSIL.